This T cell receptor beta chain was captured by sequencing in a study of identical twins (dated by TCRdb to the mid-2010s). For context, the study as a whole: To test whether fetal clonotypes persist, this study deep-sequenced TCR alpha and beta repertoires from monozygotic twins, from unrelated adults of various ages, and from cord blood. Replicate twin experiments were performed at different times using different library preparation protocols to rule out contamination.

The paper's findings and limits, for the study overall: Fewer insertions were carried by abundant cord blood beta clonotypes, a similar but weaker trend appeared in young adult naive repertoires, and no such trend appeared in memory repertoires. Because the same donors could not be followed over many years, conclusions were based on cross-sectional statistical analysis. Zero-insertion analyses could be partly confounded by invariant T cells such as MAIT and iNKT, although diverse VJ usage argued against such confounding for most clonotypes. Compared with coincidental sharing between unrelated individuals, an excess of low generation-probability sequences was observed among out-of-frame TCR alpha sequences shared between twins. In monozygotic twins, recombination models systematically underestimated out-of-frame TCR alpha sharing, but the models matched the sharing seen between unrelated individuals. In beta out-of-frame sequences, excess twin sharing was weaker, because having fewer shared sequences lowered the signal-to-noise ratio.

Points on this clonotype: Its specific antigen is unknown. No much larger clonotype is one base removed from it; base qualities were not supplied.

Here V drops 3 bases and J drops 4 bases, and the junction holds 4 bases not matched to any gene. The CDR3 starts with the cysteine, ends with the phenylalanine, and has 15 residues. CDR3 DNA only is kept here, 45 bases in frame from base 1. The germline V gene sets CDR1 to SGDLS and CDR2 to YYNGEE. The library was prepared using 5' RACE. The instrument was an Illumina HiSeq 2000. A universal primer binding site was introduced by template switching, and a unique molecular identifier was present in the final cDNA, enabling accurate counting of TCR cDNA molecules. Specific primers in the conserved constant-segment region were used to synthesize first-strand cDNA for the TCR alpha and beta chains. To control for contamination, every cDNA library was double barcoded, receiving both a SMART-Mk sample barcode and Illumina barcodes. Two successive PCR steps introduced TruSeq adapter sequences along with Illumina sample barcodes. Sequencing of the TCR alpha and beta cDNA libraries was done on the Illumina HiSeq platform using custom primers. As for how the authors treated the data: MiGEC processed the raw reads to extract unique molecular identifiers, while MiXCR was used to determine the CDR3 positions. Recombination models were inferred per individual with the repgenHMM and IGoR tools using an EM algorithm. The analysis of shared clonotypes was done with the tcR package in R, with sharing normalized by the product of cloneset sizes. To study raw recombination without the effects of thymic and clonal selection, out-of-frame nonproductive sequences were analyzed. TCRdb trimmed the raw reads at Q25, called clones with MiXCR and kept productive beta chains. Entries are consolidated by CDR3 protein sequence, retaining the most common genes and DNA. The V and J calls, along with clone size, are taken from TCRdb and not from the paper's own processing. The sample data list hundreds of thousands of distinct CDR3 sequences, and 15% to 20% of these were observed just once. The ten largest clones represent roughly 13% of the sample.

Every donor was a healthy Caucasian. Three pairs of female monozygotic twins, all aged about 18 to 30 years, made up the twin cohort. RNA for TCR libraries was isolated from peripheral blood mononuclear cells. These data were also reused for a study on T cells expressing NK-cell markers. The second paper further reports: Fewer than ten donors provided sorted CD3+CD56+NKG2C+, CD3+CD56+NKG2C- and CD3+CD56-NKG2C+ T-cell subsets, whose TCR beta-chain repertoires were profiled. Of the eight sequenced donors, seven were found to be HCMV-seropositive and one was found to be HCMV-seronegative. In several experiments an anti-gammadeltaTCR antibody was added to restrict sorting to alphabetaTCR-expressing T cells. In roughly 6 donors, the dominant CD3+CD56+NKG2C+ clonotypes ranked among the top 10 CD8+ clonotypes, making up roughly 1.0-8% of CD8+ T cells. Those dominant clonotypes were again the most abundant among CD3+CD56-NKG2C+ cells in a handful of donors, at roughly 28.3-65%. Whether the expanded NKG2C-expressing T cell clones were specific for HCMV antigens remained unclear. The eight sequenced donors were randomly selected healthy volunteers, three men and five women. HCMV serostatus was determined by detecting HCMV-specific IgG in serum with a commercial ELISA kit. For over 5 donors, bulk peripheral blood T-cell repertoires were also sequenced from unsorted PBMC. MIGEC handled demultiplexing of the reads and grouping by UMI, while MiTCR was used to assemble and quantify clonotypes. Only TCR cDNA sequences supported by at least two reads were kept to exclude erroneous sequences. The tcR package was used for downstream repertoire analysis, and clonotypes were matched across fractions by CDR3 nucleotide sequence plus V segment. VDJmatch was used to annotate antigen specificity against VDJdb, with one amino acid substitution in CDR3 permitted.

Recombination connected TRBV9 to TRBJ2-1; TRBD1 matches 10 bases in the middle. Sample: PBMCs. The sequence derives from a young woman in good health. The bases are TGTGCCAGCAGCGGGGGACAGGGGCCTTACAATGAGCAGTTCTTC. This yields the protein CASSGGQGPYNEQFF.